This T cell receptor beta chain was retrieved from a study of CD8 T cells in Susac syndrome. Random hexamers served to reverse transcribe about 0.5 to 1 ug RNA. The authors amplified TCR beta CDR3 across 54 Vbeta and 13 Jbeta using immunoSEQ multiplex PCR. MiXCR, run by TCRdb on the immunoSEQ multiplex PCR reads, gives a single entry per CDR3 protein. This table has some 150,000 distinct CDR3 sequences, approximately 95% appearing once. From germline, CDR1 is LNHNV and CDR2 YYDKDF (reference sequence). This CDR3 contains 17 residues. The V gene end was trimmed by 0 bases and the J gene end by 5 bases; junction bases not matched to a gene: 10. The study sequenced TCR beta in blood CD8+ and CD4+ T cells.

This sequence joins TRBV15 and TRBJ2-3; TRBD2 agrees at 8 bases. The source material was CD4+ T cells from PBMCs. This clonotype originated in a human donor with Susac syndrome. This CDR3 is CATSRDLVSGKKDTQYF. The CDR3 region has the DNA TGTGCCACCAGCAGAGATCTGGTTAGCGGGAAGAAAGATACGCAGTATTTT.